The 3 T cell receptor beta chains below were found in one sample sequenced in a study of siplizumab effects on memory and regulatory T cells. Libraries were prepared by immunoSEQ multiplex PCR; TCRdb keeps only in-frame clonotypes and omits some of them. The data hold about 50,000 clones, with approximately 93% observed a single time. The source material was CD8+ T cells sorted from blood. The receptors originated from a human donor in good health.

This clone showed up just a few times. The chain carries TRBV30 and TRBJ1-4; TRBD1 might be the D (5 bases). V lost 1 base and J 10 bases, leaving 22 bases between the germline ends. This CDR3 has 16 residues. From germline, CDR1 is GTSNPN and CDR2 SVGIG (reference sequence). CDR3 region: CAWSEATDTGVGKLFF. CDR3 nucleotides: TGTGCCTGGAGTGAGGCGACAGATACCGGGGTGGGAAAACTGTTTTTT.

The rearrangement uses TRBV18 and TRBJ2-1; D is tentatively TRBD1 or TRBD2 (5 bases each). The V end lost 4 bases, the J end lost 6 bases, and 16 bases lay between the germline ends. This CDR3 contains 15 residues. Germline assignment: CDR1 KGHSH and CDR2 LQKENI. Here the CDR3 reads CASSRGPGNVNEQFF. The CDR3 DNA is TGTGCCAGCTCACGGGGACCCGGCAATGTCAATGAGCAGTTCTTC.

The CDR3 DNA reads TGTGCCAGCAGCCCACGGACTAGGACGCTCTCGGAGACCCAGTACTTC. This sequence encodes CASSPRTRTLSETQYF. The V gene is TRBV14, the J gene TRBJ2-5; 7 bases align to TRBD2. Unmatched junction bases numbered 13, after V lost 4 bases and J lost 5 bases. This CDR3 spans 16 amino acids. Germline values: CDR1 SGHDN, CDR2 FVKESK.